Presented here are 4 T cell receptor beta chains from one specimen sequenced in a study of T cell repertoires in cytomegalovirus infection. TCRdb ran MiXCR on the reads and lists one entry per CDR3 protein. The repertoire holds roughly 920,000 distinct CDR3 sequences, with approximately 31% as singletons. Their antigens are not known. The specimen was cultured CD8+ T cells from PBMCs, collected from culture after CMV antigen stimulation. These receptors came from a human donor in good health (CMV status not recorded). Some clones in this sample may be carry-over from other donors' samples.

The chain employs TRBV27 and TRBJ1-4; 10 nucleotides align to TRBD1. CDR3 size: 18 residues. Germline V lookup: CDR1 MNHEY, CDR2 SMNVEV (reference sequence). With 2 bases clipped from V and 2 bases from J, the junction kept 8 bases outside the gene matches. The CDR3 is CASSLRQGAFLTNEKLFF. DNA for the CDR3: TGTGCCAGCAGTTTACGACAGGGGGCCTTCCTGACTAATGAAAAACTGTTTTTT. The full variable domain, in which reference TRBV27 and TRBJ1-4 provide the parts outside the CDR3, is EAQVTQNPRYLITVTGKKLTVTCSQNMNHEYMSWYRQDPGLGLRQIYYSMNVEVTDKGDVPEGYKVSRKEKRNFPLILESPSPNQTSLYFCASSLRQGAFLTNEKLFFGSGTQLSVL.

The gene calls are TRBV19 and TRBJ1-6, with a tentative D call TRBD1 (5 bases). The CDR3 is 16 residues long. Trimming removed 1 base from V and 0 bases from J, with 7 bases in between. Germline-derived CDR1 and CDR2 are LNHDA and SQIVND (reference sequence). CDR3: CASSIAGSSYNSPLHF. Written as DNA, the CDR3 is TGTGCCAGTAGTATAGCAGGGAGCTCCTATAATTCACCCCTCCACTTT.

The V and J genes are TRBV11-2 and TRBJ1-1, with TRBD1 identical over 9 bases. The V segment lost 5 bases and the J segment 4 bases; nucleotides outside the gene matches: 8. The CDR3 length is 15 residues. Per the germline V gene, CDR1 is SGHAT and CDR2 is FQNNGV. Here the CDR3 reads CASSLWDRVSTEAFF. CDR3 coding DNA: TGTGCCAGCAGCCTATGGGACAGGGTGTCCACTGAAGCTTTCTTT.

A few counts support this clonotype. This chain joins TRBV19 and TRBJ2-7; 7 bases fit TRBD1. The CDR3 has 12 residues. Germline assignment: CDR1 LNHDA and CDR2 SQIVND (reference sequence). J lost 2 bases, V lost 7 bases, and 2 bases had no gene match. This chain's CDR3 is CASIGTAYEQYF. In nucleotides, the CDR3 is TGTGCCAGTATCGGGACAGCCTACGAGCAGTACTTC.